These 15 T cell receptor beta chains originate from one sample sequenced in a study of blood T cell repertoires in COVID-19. The assay was immunoSEQ multiplex PCR, and TCRdb's table has in-frame clones only and misses some. The sample lists roughly 88,000 clones; around 85% were seen once. Sequenced input: peripheral blood. The source is a woman aged 55-69 years with COVID-19, enrolled during active disease.

The chain carries TRBV9 and TRBJ1-2, with 10 positions matching TRBD1. The CDR3 is 15 amino acids. Per germline, CDR1 SGDLS and CDR2 YYNGEE. V lost 2 bases and J lost 2; bases outside the gene matches: 3. DNA of the CDR3: TGTGCCAGCAGCGTCGGGACAGGGGACAACTATGGCTACACCTTC. Residues: CASSVGTGDNYGYTF.

This chain links TRBV4-1 with TRBJ2-5; weak D call: TRBD1 (6 bases). This CDR3 is 15 amino acids long. CDR1 and CDR2 from the germline V gene are MGHRA and YSYEKL. Trimming left V 2 bases short and J 2 bases short, with 12 bases between. CDR3 nucleotide sequence: TGCGCCAGCAGCCAACTGGACAGAATTCAAGAGACCCAGTACTTC. Its protein product is CASSQLDRIQETQYF.

The rearrangement joins TRBV13 to TRBJ2-7; a weak D match, TRBD1 (5 bases). The CDR3 covers 15 residues. V lost 3 bases to trimming and J lost 0 bases, with 12 bases between them. The germline V gene has CDR1 PRHDT and CDR2 FYEKMQ (reference sequence). The CDR3 region has the DNA TGTGCCAGCAGCTTCGGGCAGGGCGTCTCCTACGAGCAGTACTTC. This codes for CASSFGQGVSYEQYF.

The chain uses TRBV30 and TRBJ2-3; 12 bases agree with TRBD2. V gave up 2 bases and J gave up 4 bases; unmatched junction bases: 4. Per the germline V gene, CDR1 is GTSNPN and CDR2 is SVGIG (reference sequence). This CDR3 has 15 residues. DNA for the CDR3: TGTGCCTGGAGTTCGGCTAGCGGGGGGGCAGATACGCAGTATTTT. Protein product: CAWSSASGGADTQYF.

CDR3 protein: CASSDFRKAGEQYF. The CDR3 DNA follows: TGTGCCAGCAGTGATTTTCGGAAGGCGGGCGAGCAGTACTTC. This chain links TRBV2 with TRBJ2-7; a weak D match, TRBD2 (5 bases). CDR1 and CDR2 from the germline V gene are SNHLY and FYNNEI. Between the trimmed V and J ends, which lost 3 bases and 6 bases, there was a span of 15 bases. CDR3 length: 14 amino acids.

The rearrangement uses TRBV6-6 and TRBJ1-3, with D unclear. The V end lost 0 bases, the J end lost 8 bases, and 14 bases lay between the germline ends. This CDR3 is 15 amino acids long. The germline V gene encodes CDR1 MNHNY and CDR2 SVGAGI (reference sequence). The DNA for the CDR3 is TGTGCCAGCAGTTACTCGATCCAGGTAGTCGACACCATATATTTT. This codes for CASSYSIQVVDTIYF.

The chain uses TRBV28 and TRBJ1-6; D remains ambiguous. CDR3 length: 14 residues. Germline loops: CDR1 MDHEN, CDR2 SYDVKM. V lost 3 bases, J lost 7 bases, and 10 bases lay in between. Written as DNA, the CDR3 is TGTGCCAGCAGTTTTAGAGGAGCCAATTCACCCCTCCACTTT. Encoded protein: CASSFRGANSPLHF.

The V and J genes are TRBV28 and TRBJ1-2; 8 positions match TRBD1. With V trimmed by 5 bases and J by 3 bases, 5 bases remained unmatched. There are 14 residues in the CDR3. CDR1 MDHEN and CDR2 SYDVKM come from the germline V gene. Written as DNA, the CDR3 is TGTGCCAGCAGTACCGGACAGGGCCACTATGGCTACACCTTC. Translating gives CASSTGQGHYGYTF.

The sample holds a few counts of this clone. This chain uses TRBV6-5 with TRBJ1-1; D is ambiguous. Per germline, CDR1 MNHEY and CDR2 SVGAGI. V was pared by 4 bases and J by 2 bases, with 17 bases between. There are 16 residues in the CDR3. The DNA for the CDR3 is TGTGCCAGCAGTTTCTCGTCCGGTTCGGGAAACACTGAAGCTTTCTTT. Amino acids: CASSFSSGSGNTEAFF.

This chain links TRBV5-6 with TRBJ1-6, with TRBD1 matching 7 bases. V lost 3 bases, J lost 7 bases, and 4 bases stayed unmatched. Germline lookup yields CDR1 SGHDT and CDR2 YYEEEE. The length of the CDR3 is 14 residues. The CDR3 region has the DNA TGTGCCAGCAGCTCCCGGGACAGAAATTCACCCCTCCACTTT. Protein: CASSSRDRNSPLHF.

The genes are TRBV18 and TRBJ1-2, with unresolved D. Germline values: CDR1 KGHSH, CDR2 LQKENI. Trimming shortened V by 3 bases and J by 7 bases, and 15 bases separated the two germline ends. The CDR3 totals 14 residues. Here the CDR3 reads CASSPSQVLGGYTF. The CDR3 bases are TGTGCCAGCTCACCGAGCCAGGTTTTGGGTGGCTACACCTTC.

This chain uses TRBV7-6 with TRBJ1-2; no reliable D call. CDR1 and CDR2 (germline): SGHVS, FNYEAQ. V lost 4 bases to trimming and J lost 6 bases, with 15 bases between them. CDR3 length: 14 amino acids. CDR3 sequence (DNA): TGTGCCAGCAGCTATATAGATCCGAGGGATGGCTACACCTTC. Translating gives CASSYIDPRDGYTF.

The chain joins TRBV19 to TRBJ2-7, with D perhaps matching TRBD2 (6 bases). Trimming took off 3 bases at V and 4 bases at J, with 13 bases between the two ends. Germline-derived CDR1 and CDR2 are LNHDA and SQIVND (reference sequence). This CDR3 comprises 14 residues. Here the CDR3 reads CASSIGRGMYEQYF. In DNA form, the CDR3 reads TGTGCCAGTAGTATCGGGCGGGGAATGTACGAGCAGTACTTC.

V gene TRBV7-9 combines with J gene TRBJ2-3; 9 positions match TRBD2. J gave up 6 bases and V 5 bases, and 9 bases lay outside the gene matches. This CDR3 spans 15 amino acids. Germline CDR1 SEHNR, CDR2 FQNEAQ (reference sequence). CDR3 amino acids: CASSNLAGSSDTQYF. The CDR3 nucleotides are TGTGCCAGCAGCAACCTAGCGGGGTCATCTGATACGCAGTATTTT.

The rearrangement joins TRBV18 to TRBJ2-5; tentatively, D is TRBD1 (5 bases). This CDR3 region has 15 residues. Trimming shortened V by 4 bases and J by 5 bases, and 17 bases separated the two germline ends. The V gene's germline CDR1 is KGHSH and CDR2 LQKENI. DNA of the CDR3: TGTGCCAGCTCACGGCAGGGAAGGTCTCAGGAGACCCAGTACTTC. The encoded protein is CASSRQGRSQETQYF.